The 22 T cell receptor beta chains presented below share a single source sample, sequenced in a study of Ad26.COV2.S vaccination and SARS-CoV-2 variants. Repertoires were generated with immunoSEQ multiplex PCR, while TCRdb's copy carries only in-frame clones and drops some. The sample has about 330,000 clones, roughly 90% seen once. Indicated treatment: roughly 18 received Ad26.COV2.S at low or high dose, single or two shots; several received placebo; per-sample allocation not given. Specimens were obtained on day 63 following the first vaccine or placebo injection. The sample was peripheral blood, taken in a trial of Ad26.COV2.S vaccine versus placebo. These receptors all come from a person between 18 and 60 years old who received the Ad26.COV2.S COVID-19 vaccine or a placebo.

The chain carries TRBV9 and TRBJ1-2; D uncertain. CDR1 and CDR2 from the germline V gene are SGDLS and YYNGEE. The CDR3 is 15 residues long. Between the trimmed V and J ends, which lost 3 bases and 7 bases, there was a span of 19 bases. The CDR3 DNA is TGTGCCAGCAGCGCAAACACGGGCCTCTGGGGTGGCTACACCTTC. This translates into CASSANTGLWGGYTF.

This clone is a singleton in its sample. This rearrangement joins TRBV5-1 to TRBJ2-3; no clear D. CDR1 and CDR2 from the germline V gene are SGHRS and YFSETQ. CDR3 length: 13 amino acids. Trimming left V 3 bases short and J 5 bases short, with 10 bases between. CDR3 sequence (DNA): TGCGCCAGCAGCTCGAGGATGCAAGATACGCAGTATTTT. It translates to CASSSRMQDTQYF.

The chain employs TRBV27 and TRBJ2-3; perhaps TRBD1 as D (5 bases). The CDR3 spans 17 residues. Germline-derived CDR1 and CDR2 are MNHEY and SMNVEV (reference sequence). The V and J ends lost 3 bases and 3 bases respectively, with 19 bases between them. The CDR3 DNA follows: TGTGCCAGCAGTTTTGTTGGGGTGGGTACAGGAACAGATACGCAGTATTTT. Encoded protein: CASSFVGVGTGTDTQYF.

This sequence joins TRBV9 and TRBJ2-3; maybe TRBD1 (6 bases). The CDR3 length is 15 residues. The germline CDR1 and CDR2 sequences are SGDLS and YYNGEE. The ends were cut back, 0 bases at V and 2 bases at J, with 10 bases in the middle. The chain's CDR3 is CASSVATGLTDTQYF. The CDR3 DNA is TGTGCCAGCAGCGTAGCTACAGGGCTCACAGATACGCAGTATTTT.

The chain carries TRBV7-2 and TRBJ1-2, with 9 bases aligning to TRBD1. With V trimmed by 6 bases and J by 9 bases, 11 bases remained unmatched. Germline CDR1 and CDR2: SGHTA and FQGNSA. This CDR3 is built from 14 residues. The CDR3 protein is CASSQDRGQISYTF. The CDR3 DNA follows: TGTGCCAGCAGTCAGGACAGGGGTCAGATTAGCTACACCTTC.

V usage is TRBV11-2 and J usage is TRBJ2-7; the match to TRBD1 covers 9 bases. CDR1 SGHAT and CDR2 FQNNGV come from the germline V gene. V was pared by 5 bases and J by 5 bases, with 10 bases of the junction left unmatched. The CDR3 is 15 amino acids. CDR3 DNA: TGTGCCAGCAGCGACAGGGGGGGGAGGTTCCACGAGCAGTACGTC. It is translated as CASSDRGGRFHEQYV.

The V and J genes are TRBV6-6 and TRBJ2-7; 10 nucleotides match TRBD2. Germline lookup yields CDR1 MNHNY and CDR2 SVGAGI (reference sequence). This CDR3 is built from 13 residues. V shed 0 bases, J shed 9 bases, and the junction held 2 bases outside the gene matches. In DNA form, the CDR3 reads TGTGCCAGCAGTTACTCAGCGGGAGGGCCGCAGTACGTC. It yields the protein CASSYSAGGPQYV.

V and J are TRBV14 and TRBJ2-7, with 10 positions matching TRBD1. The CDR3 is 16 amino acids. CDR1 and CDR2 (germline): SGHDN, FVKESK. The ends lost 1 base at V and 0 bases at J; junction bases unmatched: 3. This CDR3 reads CASSQATGGLSYEQYV. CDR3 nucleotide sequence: TGTGCCAGCAGCCAAGCGACAGGGGGCCTCTCCTACGAGCAGTACGTC.

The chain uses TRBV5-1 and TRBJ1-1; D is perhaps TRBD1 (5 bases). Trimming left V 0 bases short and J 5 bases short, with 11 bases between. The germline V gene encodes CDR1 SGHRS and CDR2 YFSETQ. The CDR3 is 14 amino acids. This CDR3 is CASSLDPGRTEAFF. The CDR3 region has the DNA TGCGCCAGCAGCTTGGATCCAGGGCGGACTGAAGCTTTCTTT.

Here the CDR3 reads CASIFLQGSSRISTDTQYF. The CDR3 region has the DNA TGTGCCAGCATATTTCTACAGGGAAGTAGTCGGATCAGCACAGATACGCAGTATTTT. J is TRBJ2-3 and V is TRBV27; D might be TRBD1 (6 bases). Germline lookup yields CDR1 MNHEY and CDR2 SMNVEV (reference sequence). The CDR3 covers 19 residues. With 7 bases removed from V and 0 bases from J, the gap between germline ends came to 26 bases.

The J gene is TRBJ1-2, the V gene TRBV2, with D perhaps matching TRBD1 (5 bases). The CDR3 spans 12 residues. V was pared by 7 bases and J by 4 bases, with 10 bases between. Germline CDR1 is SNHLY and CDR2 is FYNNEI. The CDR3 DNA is TGTGCCAGCAAAGGGGTGGGCTATGGCTACACCTTC. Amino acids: CASKGVGYGYTF.

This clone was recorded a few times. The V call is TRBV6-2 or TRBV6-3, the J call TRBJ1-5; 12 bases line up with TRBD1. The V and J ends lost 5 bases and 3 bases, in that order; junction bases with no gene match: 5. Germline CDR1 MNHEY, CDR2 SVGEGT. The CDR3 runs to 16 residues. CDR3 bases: TGTGCCAGCAGTGGGGGACAGGGGGCTTTCAATCAGCCCCAGCATTTT. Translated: CASSGGQGAFNQPQHF.

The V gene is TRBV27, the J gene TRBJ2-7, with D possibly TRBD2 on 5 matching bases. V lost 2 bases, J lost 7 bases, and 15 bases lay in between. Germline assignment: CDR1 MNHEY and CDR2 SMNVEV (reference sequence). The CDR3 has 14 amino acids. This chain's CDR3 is CASSLGPLAEEQYF. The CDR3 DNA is TGTGCCAGCAGTTTAGGTCCTCTAGCTGAAGAGCAGTACTTC.

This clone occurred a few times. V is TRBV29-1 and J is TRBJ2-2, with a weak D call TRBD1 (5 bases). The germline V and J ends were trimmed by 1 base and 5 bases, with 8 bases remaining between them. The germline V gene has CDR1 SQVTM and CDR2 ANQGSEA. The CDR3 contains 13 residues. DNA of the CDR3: TGCAGCGTTGAAGTTCCAGGGACCGGGGAGCTGTTTTTT. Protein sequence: CSVEVPGTGELFF.

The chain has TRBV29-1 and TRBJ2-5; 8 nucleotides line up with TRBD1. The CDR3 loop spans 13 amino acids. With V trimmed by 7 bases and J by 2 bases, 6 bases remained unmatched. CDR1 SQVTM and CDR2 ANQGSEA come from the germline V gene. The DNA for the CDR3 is TGCAGCGCCCTGGACAGGGAGCAAGAGACCCAGTACTTC. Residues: CSALDREQETQYF.

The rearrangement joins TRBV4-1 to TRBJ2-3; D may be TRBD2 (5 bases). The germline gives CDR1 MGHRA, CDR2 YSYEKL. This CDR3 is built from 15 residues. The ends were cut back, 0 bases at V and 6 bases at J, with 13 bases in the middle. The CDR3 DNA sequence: TGCGCCAGCAGCCAAGACCCACTAGGCTTGGATACGCAGTATTTT. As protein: CASSQDPLGLDTQYF.

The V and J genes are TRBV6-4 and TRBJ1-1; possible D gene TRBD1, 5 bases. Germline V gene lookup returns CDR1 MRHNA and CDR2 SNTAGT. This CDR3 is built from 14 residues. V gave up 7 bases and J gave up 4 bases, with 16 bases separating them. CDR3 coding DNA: TGTGCCAGCACCAAAGGCCGGGGCATCACTGAAGCTTTCTTT. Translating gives CASTKGRGITEAFF.

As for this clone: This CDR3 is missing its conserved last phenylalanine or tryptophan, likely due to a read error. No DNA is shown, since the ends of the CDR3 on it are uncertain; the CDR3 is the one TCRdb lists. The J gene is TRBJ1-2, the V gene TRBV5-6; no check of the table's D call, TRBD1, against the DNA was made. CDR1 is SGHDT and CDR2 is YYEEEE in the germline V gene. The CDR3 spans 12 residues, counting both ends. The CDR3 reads CASSPGPGQGVV.

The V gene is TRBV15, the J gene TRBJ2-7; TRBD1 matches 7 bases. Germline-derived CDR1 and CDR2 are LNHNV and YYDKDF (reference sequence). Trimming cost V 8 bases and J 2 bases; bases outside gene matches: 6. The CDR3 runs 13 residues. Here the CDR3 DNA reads TGTGCCACCTGGGACAGCCATACCTACGAGCAGTACGTC. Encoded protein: CATWDSHTYEQYV.

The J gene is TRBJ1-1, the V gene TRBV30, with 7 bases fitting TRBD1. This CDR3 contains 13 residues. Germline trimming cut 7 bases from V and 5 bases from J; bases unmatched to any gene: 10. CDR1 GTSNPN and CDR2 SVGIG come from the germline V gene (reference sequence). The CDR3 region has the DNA TGTGCCTTGCAACAGGGGATGGGGACTGAAGCTTTCTTT. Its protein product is CALQQGMGTEAFF.

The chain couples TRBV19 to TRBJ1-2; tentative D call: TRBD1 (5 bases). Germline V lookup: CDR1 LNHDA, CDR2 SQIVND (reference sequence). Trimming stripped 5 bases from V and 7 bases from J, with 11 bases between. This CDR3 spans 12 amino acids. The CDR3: CASSAGGSGYTF. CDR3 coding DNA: TGTGCCAGTAGTGCCGGGGGTTCTGGCTACACCTTC.

CDR3 coding DNA: TGTGCCAGTACCGGGACAGGGGGTTCCTACGAGCAGTACGTC. The encoded protein is CASTGTGGSYEQYV. The rearrangement joins TRBV11-3 to TRBJ2-7, with 11 bases matching TRBD1. The length of the CDR3 is 14 residues. The ends lost 9 bases at V and 1 base at J; junction bases unmatched: 5. Germline assignment: CDR1 SGHNT and CDR2 YENEEA.